This T cell receptor beta chain was retrieved from a study of T cell changes during pregnancy in multiple sclerosis. The V end was cut by 5 bases, the J end by 1 base, with 8 bases between. Germline CDR1 and CDR2: SGHTA and FQGTGA. The length of the CDR3 is 13 residues. Only in-frame clones appear in the TCRdb table, and some are missing; sequencing was by immunoSEQ multiplex PCR. The data contain 65,000 to 90,000 clones, roughly nine tenths of them seen just once; the ten biggest clones take up more than 2.5%. This sample comprised peripheral blood, obtained in the first trimester of pregnancy. V gene TRBV7-3 combines with J gene TRBJ1-1; the D gene is possibly TRBD1 (5 bases). This TCR was sampled from a female donor with multiple sclerosis, enrolled in a pregnancy study. This CDR3 is CASSTDRNTEAFF. CDR3 DNA sequence: TGTGCCAGCAGCACTGACAGGAACACTGAAGCTTTCTTT.